These T cell receptor beta chains were read from a single sample in a study of CD4+ T cells in melanoma. Some clones are missing from TCRdb's copy, which holds only in-frame ones; the method was immunoSEQ multiplex PCR. The sample lists fewer than 15,000 clones; 60% to 80% were seen once. The sequenced sample consisted of cells from a culture (not recorded whether cultured in vitro). The origin of the receptors is a human donor with melanoma. CDR3s include the opening cysteine and the closing phenylalanine or tryptophan. D genes are given only for firm matches. Only some rows state a clone size, as once, few, many or a class for expanded clones.

TRBJ2-3	TRBD1	TRBV6-1	.	TGTGCCAGCAGGCCCAGGACAGGAGGCACAGATACGCAGTATTTT	CASRPRTGGTDTQYF
TRBJ2-1	.	TRBV30	.	TGTGCCTGGAGTGTAAACAATGAGCAGTTCTTC	CAWSVNNEQFF
TRBJ1-2	.	TRBV4-2	.	TGTGCCAGCAACCTGGGGGGTCGGTATGGCTACACCTTC	CASNLGGRYGYTF
TRBJ1-1	.	TRBV7-9	.	TGTGCCAGCAGCTTAGCGACCACCGTTGAAGCTTTCTTT	CASSLATTVEAFF
TRBJ2-7	TRBD1	TRBV6-1	.	TGTGCCAGCAGGTGGGGAGACAGGGACGAGCAGTACTTC	CASRWGDRDEQYF
TRBJ2-1	TRBD2	TRBV11-3	few	TGTGCCAGCAGCTTAGATGGACGGGGGGGCCGGGATGAGCAGTTCTTC	CASSLDGRGGRDEQFF
TRBJ2-7	TRBD1	TRBV14	.	TGTGCCAGCAGCCCCCCGGGACAGCAGACCTACGAGCAGTACTTC	CASSPPGQQTYEQYF
TRBJ2-3	.	TRBV6-5	.	TGTGCCAGCAGTTTCCTCGCGGGATCTAGCACAGATACGCAGTATTTT	CASSFLAGSSTDTQYF
TRBJ2-6	.	TRBV6-5	.	TGTGCCAGCAGTTTATCGGGCCCTGGGGCCAACGTCCTGACTTTC	CASSLSGPGANVLTF
TRBJ1-6	TRBD1	TRBV2	.	TGTGCCAGCAGTTTGACAGGGAGAGGCTCACCCCTCCACTTT	CASSLTGRGSPLHF
TRBJ1-2	.	TRBV28	few	TGTGCCAGCAGTTTAAGGCTATATGGCTACACCTTC	CASSLRLYGYTF
TRBJ2-1	TRBD2	TRBV11-3	.	TGTGCCAGCAGCTTAGACAAGACTAGCGGGGGGTATGAGCAGTTCTTC	CASSLDKTSGGYEQFF
TRBJ1-3	.	TRBV25-1	.	TGTGCCAGCAGTTACGGGAACACCATATATTTT	CASSYGNTIYF
TRBJ1-2	.	TRBV5-5	.	TGTGCCAGCAGCTATCCTGGCAGGGCTAAGGGCTACACCTTC	CASSYPGRAKGYTF
TRBJ2-3	.	TRBV19	.	TGTGCCAGTGGCGAATACCCTAGGCTCGCAGATACGCAGTATTTT	CASGEYPRLADTQYF
TRBJ2-7	.	TRBV7-3	.	TGTGCCAGCAGCTTAAGGGCCGGGGGAGGCTACGAGCAGTACTTC	CASSLRAGGGYEQYF
TRBJ1-3	.	TRBV6-5	once	TGTGCCAGCAGTTACTCGAGCAGGGTTTCTGGAAACACCATATATTTT	CASSYSSRVSGNTIYF
TRBJ1-2	.	TRBV7-3	.	TGTGCCAGCAGCTTATTGGGGCGGACAGACTATGGCTACACCTTC	CASSLLGRTDYGYTF
TRBJ1-4	.	TRBV5-5	.	TGTGCCAGCAGCTCCCGACCGGCTTTAATGGAAAAACTGTTTTTT	CASSSRPALMEKLFF
TRBJ2-4	TRBD1	TRBV27	few	TGTGCCAGCAGTTTCACAGGGGGCAAAAACATTCAGTACTTC	CASSFTGGKNIQYF
TRBJ1-4	.	TRBV2	.	TGTGCCAGCTGTTTCGGGGACACTTCAACTAATGAAAAACTGTTTTTT	CASCFGDTSTNEKLFF
TRBJ2-5	.	TRBV4-2	.	TGTGCCAGCAGCCAAGTTCCCGGGGCCTCAGCAGAAGAGACCCAGTACTTC	CASSQVPGASAEETQYF
TRBJ1-6	TRBD1	TRBV5-8	.	TGTGCCAGCAGTTACCAGGGGGCCCGGAATTCACCCCTCCACTTT	CASSYQGARNSPLHF
TRBJ1-3	TRBD1	TRBV6-6	medium-sized	TGTGCCACCGGGACAGGGGGAAACACCATATATTTT	CATGTGGNTIYF
TRBJ2-3	.	TRBV18	.	TGTGCCAGCTCACCACCAGTGGGGCTTGATACGCAGTATTTT	CASSPPVGLDTQYF
TRBJ1-2	.	TRBV6-1	once	TGTGCCAGCAGTGAGTACACACTCCGGGACTATGGCTACACCTTC	CASSEYTLRDYGYTF
TRBJ1-4	.	TRBV6-5	.	TGTGCCAGCAGTTACACCAGGGGCACTAATGAAAAACTGTTTTTT	CASSYTRGTNEKLFF